A selection of T cell receptor beta chains follows, all from one sample in a study of T cells in Graves' hyperthyroidism and ophthalmopathy. TCRdb re-called the multiplex PCR reads with MiXCR, one entry per CDR3 protein. The sample has nearly 750,000 distinct CDR3 sequences, roughly 32% seen once. The sequencing sample was made of blood. The receptors come from a woman aged 40-49 years with Graves' hyperthyroidism. The CDR3 runs from the conserved cysteine through the conserved F or W. A D gene is named only where the DNA matches it firmly. Where a row states a size, it is once, few, many or the class of an expanded clone; other rows omit it.

CDR3 length	J gene	V gene	D gene	clone size	CDR3 DNA	CDR3 protein
13	TRBJ1-5	TRBV7-9	.	many	TGTGCCAGCAGCTTACATACAGATCAGCCCCAGCATTTT	CASSLHTDQPQHF
13	TRBJ1-2	TRBV29-1	TRBD1	.	TGCAGCGCAATGGACAGGAGCAACTATGGCTACACCTTC	CSAMDRSNYGYTF
15	TRBJ2-7	TRBV7-2	.	many	TGTGCCAGCAGCCCCCCCGGGAAAGGGGACTACGAGCAGTACTTC	CASSPPGKGDYEQYF
14	TRBJ2-3	TRBV10-3	.	few	TGTGCCATACACGACGGTGCTAGCACAGATACGCAGTATTTT	CAIHDGASTDTQYF
16	TRBJ2-7	TRBV20-1	.	.	TGCAGTGCTAGACTTTCTTCAGCGGGTCCGGCCTACGAGCAGTACTTC	CSARLSSAGPAYEQYF
13	TRBJ2-6	TRBV10-3	.	once	TGTGCCATCAGTGAGTCTCGGGGTAACACTGAAGCTTTC	CAISESRGNTEAF
16	TRBJ2-7	TRBV5-3	.	few	TGTGCCAGCAGCTTGGTTTTCGGGACAAACACCTACGAGCAGTACTTC	CASSLVFGTNTYEQYF
12	TRBJ1-2	TRBV7-9	.	many	TGTGCCAGCAGCTTAGCTAGCGGGGGCTACACCTTC	CASSLASGGYTF
15	TRBJ2-7	TRBV7-9	.	.	TGTGCCAGCAGCTTTGCGGCAGGGGGGGCCTACGAGCAGTACTTC	CASSFAAGGAYEQYF
14	TRBJ1-1	TRBV7-9	TRBD1	.	TGTGCCAGCAGCTCGCAGGGGGCGCCCACTGAAGCTTTCTTT	CASSSQGAPTEAFF
12	TRBJ1-2	TRBV19	.	.	TGTGCCAGCCAAAGGCAGTCCTATGGCTACACCTTC	CASQRQSYGYTF
16	TRBJ1-6	TRBV27	.	few	TGTGCCAGCCAGACAGTTTTTAGCTCCTATAATTCACCCCTCCACTTT	CASQTVFSSYNSPLHF
11	TRBJ1-1	TRBV20-1	.	many	TGCAGTCGGAGTGACTACACTGAAGCTTTCTTT	CSRSDYTEAFF
14	TRBJ1-6	TRBV28	.	.	TGTGCCAGCAGTCCCGACAAGTATAATTCACCCCTCCACTTT	CASSPDKYNSPLHF
14	TRBJ1-5	TRBV7-8	.	few	TGTGCCAGCAGCCCCTTCTTGGGCTATCAGCCCCAGCATTTT	CASSPFLGYQPQHF
14	TRBJ2-2	TRBV10-3	.	many	TGTGCCATTAACACCCCTGAGGACACCGGGGAGCTGTTTTTT	CAINTPEDTGELFF
16	TRBJ2-2	TRBV7-9	.	.	TGTGCCAGCAGCCCCCCCGAAGTGGGGAACGCCGGGGAGCTGTTTTTT	CASSPPEVGNAGELFF
11	TRBJ1-1	TRBV20-1	.	many	TGCAGTGCTAGGCGGCAACCTGAAGCTTTCTTT	CSARRQPEAFF
16	TRBJ1-1	TRBV7-9	.	.	TGCGCCAGCAGCCAAGGATCCATCTCCGTGAACACTGAAGCTTTCTTT	CASSQGSISVNTEAFF
15	TRBJ2-7	TRBV29-1	TRBD2	.	TGCAGCTCGGGCGAGGGACTAGCGGGAAACTACGAGCAGTACTTC	CSSGEGLAGNYEQYF
15	TRBJ2-7	TRBV5-1	.	.	TGCGCCAGCAGCCCAGCGGGCCAATACTCCTACGAGCAGTACTTC	CASSPAGQYSYEQYF
15	TRBJ2-3	TRBV7-3	.	.	TGTGCCAGCAGCTTCGGCGTCATACGGGGAGATACGCAGTATTTT	CASSFGVIRGDTQYF
13	TRBJ2-5	TRBV12-3/TRBV12-4	.	many	TGTGCCAGCAGTTGGGACTGGAAAGAGACCCAGTACTTC	CASSWDWKETQYF
15	TRBJ2-7	TRBV12-3/TRBV12-4	.	many	TGTGCCAGCCGCCCTTCGGGGCTAGGTCCCTACGAGCAGTACTTC	CASRPSGLGPYEQYF
16	TRBJ2-7	TRBV19	TRBD1	.	TGTGCCAGTAGTATAGATAGGGAACAGGGGATCGACGAGCAGTACTTC	CASSIDREQGIDEQYF
14	TRBJ2-2	TRBV7-3	TRBD1	.	TGTGCCAGCGGCATGGGACAGAACCCCGGGGAGCTGTTTTTT	CASGMGQNPGELFF
13	TRBJ1-5	TRBV7-8	.	many	TGTGCCAGCAGCTTACGCCCCTTTTGGCCCCAGCATTTT	CASSLRPFWPQHF
17	TRBJ2-7	TRBV24-1	.	many	TGTGCCACCAGTGATTTACAGATTAGAAGTACAGGGAACGAGCAGTACTTC	CATSDLQIRSTGNEQYF
13	TRBJ2-2	TRBV2	.	once	TGTGCCAGCAGAAGAACGCGGACAGGGGAGCTGTTTTTT	CASRRTRTGELFF
12	TRBJ1-2	TRBV10-2	.	.	TGCGCCAGCAGTGAACCAGGACGTGGCTACACCTTC	CASSEPGRGYTF
13	TRBJ1-2	TRBV19	TRBD1	.	TGTGCCAGTAGTACTACAGGGGCCCTCGGCTACACCTTC	CASSTTGALGYTF
16	TRBJ2-7	TRBV7-2	TRBD1	.	TGTGCCAGCAGCGCAGTAGCGTCAGGGGGTACCTACGAGCAGTACTTC	CASSAVASGGTYEQYF
15	TRBJ2-7	TRBV5-4	.	many	TGTGCCAGCAGCTTGGAACTAGCTGGGGCCTACGAGCAGTACTTC	CASSLELAGAYEQYF
14	TRBJ1-6	TRBV2	.	few	TGTGCCAGCAGTGAAGGGGCCTCTGGTTCACCCCTCCACTTT	CASSEGASGSPLHF
15	TRBJ1-5	TRBV20-1	.	.	TGCAGTGCTAGAGACCTGGTGACTAGCGGTACCTACGAGCATTTT	CSARDLVTSGTYEHF
17	TRBJ1-6	TRBV7-2	.	.	TGTGCCAGCAGAAATAACCCTACAGGGCCCACTATTTCACCCCTCCACTTT	CASRNNPTGPTISPLHF
14	TRBJ2-7	TRBV29-1	.	.	TGCAGCGTTCGGAAGGGTGTTTCATCCTACGAGCAGTACTTC	CSVRKGVSSYEQYF
15	TRBJ1-2	TRBV19	.	few	TGTGCCAGTAAAACCCAGGCCGTGCTTAGGGATGGCTACACCTTC	CASKTQAVLRDGYTF
11	TRBJ2-5	TRBV29-1	.	.	TGCAGCGGGAGGGGGGAAGAGACCCAGTACTTC	CSGRGEETQYF
15	TRBJ1-6	TRBV12-3/TRBV12-4	.	few	TGTGCCAGCAGGCCCCGACCCATCCCCGGTTCACCCCTCCACTTT	CASRPRPIPGSPLHF